The sequence of this TCR beta chain was determined in a study of blood T cell repertoires in COVID-19 (TCRdb year 2020). As for the study more broadly: Samples covering the acute and convalescent phases of COVID-19 were provided by collaborators in the United States, Italy and Spain. The dataset comprised deeply sampled blood TCRbeta repertoires from subjects exposed to, actively infected with, or recovered from COVID-19. Samples came from the ongoing ImmuneRACE study (first 160 participants) plus 1,254 subjects from 6 global collaborators. The repertoires were released in a freely available public database meant as a resource for research on the immune response to SARS-CoV-2. The prospective study material was composed of cDNA or gDNA derived from T cells, B-cell-depleted T cells, or PBMCs. Nearly every sample came with metadata listing a de-identified subject ID, COVID-19 status, age in years and sex. Where HLA class I and class II types were available, the types were taken from metadata supplied by the sample provider, not from assay-based typing.

The collaborating institutions used their own protocols to collect whole blood in K2EDTA tubes. For TCRbeta analysis, collaborators shipped samples in one of three forms: frozen whole blood, isolated PBMCs, or DNA extracted from either of those sample types. TCRbeta CDR3 regions were amplified from genomic DNA using the immunoSEQ Assay, a bias-controlled multiplex PCR. As for the authors' bioinformatics: The number of nucleated cells in each sample was estimated by amplification of reference gene primers within the assay. To quantify the absolute abundance of each unique TCRbeta CDR3 rearrangement, sequence reads were collapsed and filtered. For each sample, productive Simpson clonality was calculated as the square root of Simpson's diversity index across productive rearrangements. The immuneACCESS repertoire file appears here via TCRdb, limited to in-frame rearrangements. These files lack a portion of the clones; in checked studies, under half of the deficit traces to unresolved V genes, and the cause of the others is not known. The DNA gave D and trimming, while V, J and clone size come from that table. The table for this sample lists some 150,000 clones; roughly nine tenths of them were counted only once. Roughly 14% of the sample rests with the top ten.

Overall study results and their limits: Clinical and demographic metadata were provided uncurated, with the amount varying by source and participant.

On this clone: Its antigen has not been determined. No much larger clonotype is one base removed from it; base qualities were not supplied.

CDR1 and CDR2, per the germline V gene (reference sequence), are PRHDT and FYEKMQ. V and J are trimmed by 1 base and 0 bases, and the gene matches miss 0 bases of the junction. From the cysteine up to the phenylalanine, the CDR3 has a length of 15 residues. Just the 45-base CDR3 DNA is kept, in frame starting at base 1. This receptor chain uses TRBV13 and TRBJ2-3; 8 junctional bases match TRBD1. The sample was peripheral blood. This clonotype was sampled from a woman between 35 and 50 years old with acute or convalescent COVID-19. For the CDR3, the sequence is CASSLAGGSTDTQYF. The sequenced DNA: TGTGCCAGCAGCTTAGCAGGGGGCAGCACAGATACGCAGTATTTT.